This T cell receptor beta chain was obtained from a study of blood T cell repertoires in COVID-19 (TCRdb year 2020). About the study as a whole: Samples covering the acute and convalescent phases of COVID-19 were provided by collaborators in the United States, Italy and Spain. The repertoires were released in a freely available public database intended as a resource for research on the immune response to SARS-CoV-2. The samples were drawn from the first 160 participants of the ongoing ImmuneRACE study and from 950 to 1,500 subjects provided by 6 global collaborators. HLA class I and class II types, where available, came from metadata supplied by the sample provider rather than from assay-based typing. The material from the prospective study consisted of cDNA or gDNA derived from T cells, B-cell-depleted T cells, or PBMCs. Nearly every sample came with metadata listing a de-identified subject ID, COVID-19 status, age in years and sex. Subjects who had been exposed to COVID-19, were actively infected with it, or had recovered from it provided the deeply sampled blood TCRbeta repertoires that made up the dataset. Beyond this particular receptor, the publication reports: How much clinical and demographic metadata was included differed by source and by participant, and the metadata was provided uncurated.

Note on this clone: Which antigen it targets is not known. Qualities for individual bases were not recorded, and no much larger clone is one base off.

In the prospective study, participants were about 18 to 89 years old, resided in approximately 25 geographic areas of the United States, and were enrolled through a virtual design. In the prospective study, participants were assigned to cohorts based on the clinical history participants reported in a screening survey and a study questionnaire. For ImmuneRACE Cohort 3, a participant was defined as recovered based on two consecutive negative NP/OP PCR tests, clearance by a healthcare professional, or resolution of symptoms. In the prospective study, mobile phlebotomists collected whole blood, serum and a nasopharyngeal or oropharyngeal swab from each participant. Participants in the prospective study had the option to provide additional blood draws and questionnaires over a roughly 2-month period. Prospective study blood samples were shipped either frozen or at room temperature before DNA extraction.

V was cut back by 0 bases and J by 4 bases, leaving a gap of 12 bases between them. CDR1 and CDR2 are drawn from the germline V gene: KGHSH, LQKENI. The CDR3 holds 15 amino acids from the cysteine to the phenylalanine. Here the CDR3 DNA is all that survives: 45 bases in frame from base 1. The immunoSEQ Assay, a bias-controlled multiplex PCR, was used to amplify TCRbeta CDR3 regions from genomic DNA. From the authors' description of their analysis: The number of nucleated cells in each sample was estimated from the amplification of reference gene primers within the assay. To quantify the absolute abundance of each unique TCRbeta CDR3 rearrangement, sequence reads were collapsed and filtered. Productive Simpson clonality was computed per sample as the square root of Simpson's diversity index over productive rearrangements. Imported from immuneACCESS, the table was reduced by TCRdb to in-frame sequences with V and J called. These copies leave out some clones; in studies compared against another copy, an unresolved V gene accounts for under half, and the cause of the remainder is not known. The D gene and trimming were derived from the DNA, and the V and J assignments and clone size from that table. The sample contains more than 250,000 clones, approximately 85% of them found a single time. The ten most abundant clones make up about 2% of the sample.

The TCR sequence derives from a man aged 25-45 years who had recovered from COVID-19. Here the chain combines TRBV18 and TRBJ1-1; confidence is insufficient to name the D gene. Sequenced sample: PBMCs or T cells enriched from blood (not recorded which). The CDR3 has the sequence CASSPPARSGTEAFF. The bases are TGTGCCAGCTCACCACCGGCTCGCTCGGGCACTGAAGCTTTCTTT.